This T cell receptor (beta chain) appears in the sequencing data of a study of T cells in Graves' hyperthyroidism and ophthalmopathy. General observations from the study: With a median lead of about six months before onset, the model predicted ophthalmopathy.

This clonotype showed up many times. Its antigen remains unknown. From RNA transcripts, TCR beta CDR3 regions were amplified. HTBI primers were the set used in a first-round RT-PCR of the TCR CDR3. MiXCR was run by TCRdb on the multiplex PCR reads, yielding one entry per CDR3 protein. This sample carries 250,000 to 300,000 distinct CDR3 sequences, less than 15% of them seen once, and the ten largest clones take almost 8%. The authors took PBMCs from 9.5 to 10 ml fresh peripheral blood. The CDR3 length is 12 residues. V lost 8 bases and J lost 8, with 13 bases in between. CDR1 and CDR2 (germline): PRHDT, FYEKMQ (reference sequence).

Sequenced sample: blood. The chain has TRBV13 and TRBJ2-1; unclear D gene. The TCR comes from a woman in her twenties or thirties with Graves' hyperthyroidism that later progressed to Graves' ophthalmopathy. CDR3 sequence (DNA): TGTGCCAGCTCGTGGACGGGCGATGAGCAGTTCTTC. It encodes CASSWTGDEQFF.